Below are 30 T cell receptor beta chains sequenced from a single sample in a study of glioma-infiltrating T cells after dendritic cell vaccination. Method: immunoSEQ multiplex PCR; TCRdb's copy keeps in-frame clones and lacks some. The sample includes around 97,000 clones, approximately 80% of them seen just once. This specimen was blood, taken before dendritic cell vaccination. Every receptor here comes from a human donor with glioblastoma.

The chain joins TRBV4-3 to TRBJ2-1, with 10 positions matching TRBD1. With 5 bases clipped from V and 7 bases from J, the junction kept 20 bases outside the gene matches. Looked up from germline, CDR1 is LGHNA and CDR2 is YSLEER. The CDR3 has 19 amino acids. The CDR3, as DNA: TGCGCCAGCAGCGCTACGTTCCGGTCTCGGACAGGGGGTATGAATGAGCAGTTCTTC. It codes for CASSATFRSRTGGMNEQFF.

The chain couples TRBV5-4 to TRBJ2-7; no definite D call. CDR1 is SGHNT, CDR2 YYREEE, per germline (reference sequence). V was shortened by 1 base and J by 3 bases, with 5 bases between the two germline ends. The CDR3 is made up of 12 amino acids. The CDR3 loop reads CASSLPGYEQYF. DNA for the CDR3: TGTGCCAGCAGCTTGCCAGGCTACGAGCAGTACTTC.

J is TRBJ2-1 and V is TRBV25-1; 9 bases are shared with TRBD1. The CDR3 is made up of 15 amino acids. The germline V gene encodes CDR1 MGHDK and CDR2 SYGVNS. V dropped 6 bases and J dropped 7; count of bases not matched to a gene: 10. The DNA of the CDR3 is TGTGCCAGCAGGGAGGTGGGGACAGGGACTAATGAGCAGTTCTTC. This sequence encodes CASREVGTGTNEQFF.

This clone was counted a single time. CDR3 DNA: TGCGCCAGCAGCCAAGATTTGGCAGGGCAGGACGAGCAGTACTTC. Residues: CASSQDLAGQDEQYF. The chain employs TRBV4-3 and TRBJ2-7, with D possibly TRBD1 on 5 matching bases. Per germline, CDR1 LGHNA and CDR2 YSLEER. V lost 0 bases and J 5 bases, leaving 14 bases between the germline ends. The CDR3 loop spans 15 amino acids.

The genes are TRBV7-8 and TRBJ1-2, with 9 bases fitting TRBD1. V lost 1 base and J lost 4; bases outside the gene matches: 4. Germline CDR1 SGHVS, CDR2 FQNEAQ. The CDR3 totals 15 residues. The CDR3 bases are TGTGCCAGCAGCTTAGACAGGGGGCAGGGCTATGGCTACACCTTC. Encoded protein: CASSLDRGQGYGYTF.

This clone was seen a single time. The V gene is TRBV11-2, the J gene TRBJ1-2, with no clear D. Trimming stripped 1 base from V and 3 bases from J, with 15 bases between. The CDR3 has 16 amino acids. Germline V gene sequence: CDR1 SGHAT, CDR2 FQNNGV. For the CDR3, the DNA is TGTGCCAGCAGCTTAGGCCTTCACAGCGGGGACTATGGCTACACCTTC. This gives the protein CASSLGLHSGDYGYTF.

The chain uses TRBV10-3 and TRBJ2-4; 7 bases are a match to TRBD2. Trimming cost V 6 bases and J 8 bases; bases outside gene matches: 7. This CDR3 has 13 residues. The germline gives CDR1 ENHRY, CDR2 SYGVKD. The CDR3 region has the DNA TGTGCCATCAGGCGGGAGTCAATGGACATTCAGTACTTC. This codes for CAIRRESMDIQYF.

The chain joins TRBV5-4 to TRBJ2-5; no clear D gene. The V end lost 2 bases, the J end lost 1 base, and 12 bases lay between the germline ends. Germline lookup yields CDR1 SGHNT and CDR2 YYREEE (reference sequence). This CDR3 has 15 amino acids. CDR3 sequence reads: CASSFGGQFQETQYF. The CDR3 bases are TGTGCCAGCAGCTTCGGTGGGCAGTTCCAAGAGACCCAGTACTTC.

The rearrangement joins TRBV7-3 to TRBJ2-3; D gene unclear. CDR1 is SGHTA and CDR2 is FQGTGA in the germline V gene. CDR3 size: 14 residues. The ends were cut back, 5 bases at V and 6 bases at J, with 15 bases in the middle. The CDR3 spells CASSQSPVPDTQYF. The CDR3 region has the DNA TGTGCCAGCAGCCAATCTCCAGTCCCCGATACGCAGTATTTT.

V and J are TRBV9 and TRBJ1-3, with D possibly matching TRBD1 (6 bases). Trimming shortened V by 0 bases and J by 3 bases, and 7 bases separated the two germline ends. This CDR3 region has 14 residues. CDR1 SGDLS and CDR2 YYNGEE come from the germline V gene. The CDR3 reads CASSVEGVGNTIYF. The CDR3 bases are TGTGCCAGCAGCGTAGAGGGGGTTGGAAACACCATATATTTT.

The rearrangement joins TRBV5-6 to TRBJ1-6, with a weak D call TRBD1 (5 bases). The CDR3 runs 16 residues. Trimming removed 5 bases at V and 10 bases at J, with 22 bases between. CDR1 and CDR2 (germline): SGHDT, YYEEEE. CDR3 DNA: TGTGCCAGCAGTCCTAGCGGGGGGACTATTGGGTCACCCCTCCACTTT. Amino acid sequence: CASSPSGGTIGSPLHF.

The chain couples TRBV4-1 to TRBJ1-1; 8 bases align to TRBD1. The CDR3 totals 15 residues. Germline V CDR1 and CDR2: MGHRA, YSYEKL. Losses at the gene ends were 0 bases for V and 8 bases for J; bases not matched to a gene: 8. The CDR3 loop reads CASSQDIVRDREAFF. The CDR3 DNA sequence: TGCGCCAGCAGCCAAGATATTGTACGGGACAGGGAAGCTTTCTTT.

The CDR3 loop reads CAWNGGSNQPQHF. The CDR3, as DNA: TGTGCCTGGAATGGGGGCAGCAATCAGCCCCAGCATTTT. This rearrangement joins TRBV30 to TRBJ1-5; tentative D call: TRBD1 (6 bases). The CDR3 covers 13 residues. Germline V gene lookup returns CDR1 GTSNPN and CDR2 SVGIG (reference sequence). Trimming took off 4 bases at V and 1 base at J, with 8 bases between the two ends.

V gene TRBV5-1 combines with J gene TRBJ2-1; 11 positions match TRBD2. The trim removed 0 bases at V and 8 bases at J, leaving 10 bases unmatched. The CDR3 loop spans 17 amino acids. Germline V gives CDR1 SGHRS, CDR2 YFSETQ. This CDR3 reads CASSLESSGGPDDEQFF. Written as DNA, the CDR3 is TGCGCCAGCAGCTTGGAGTCTAGCGGGGGGCCCGACGATGAGCAGTTCTTC.

The chain uses TRBV18 and TRBJ2-3; D is perhaps TRBD2 (6 bases). This CDR3 contains 16 residues. Germline CDR1 KGHSH, CDR2 LQKENI. V was shortened by 3 bases and J by 4 bases, with 17 bases between the two germline ends. CDR3 sequence (DNA): TGTGCCAGCTCACCCCTAGGGACTCCTAGGGCAGATACGCAGTATTTT. Its protein is CASSPLGTPRADTQYF. Full variable domain (outside the CDR3, taken from reference TRBV18 and TRBJ2-3): NAGVMQNPRHLVRRRGQEARLRCSPMKGHSHVYWYRQLPEEGLKFMVYLQKENIIDESGMPKERFSAEFPKEGPSILRIQQVVRGDSAAYFCASSPLGTPRADTQYFGPGTRLTVL.

The chain is built from TRBV11-3 and TRBJ1-6, with 8 bases identical to TRBD1. This CDR3 spans 15 amino acids. J gave up 9 bases and V 4 bases, and 8 bases lay outside the gene matches. Germline CDR1 is SGHNT and CDR2 is YENEEA. The CDR3 is CASSWEDRVGSPLHF. Written as DNA, the CDR3 is TGTGCCAGCAGCTGGGAGGACAGGGTTGGTTCACCCCTCCACTTT.

The rearrangement uses TRBV11-2 and TRBJ2-5; perhaps TRBD2 as D (5 bases). From germline, CDR1 is SGHAT and CDR2 FQNNGV. Trimming removed 3 bases from V and 5 bases from J, with 10 bases in between. The CDR3 totals 13 residues. CDR3 residues: CASSLGGLETQYF. The CDR3 DNA reads as TGTGCCAGCAGCTTGGGCGGGTTGGAGACCCAGTACTTC.

The chain has TRBV5-1 and TRBJ1-4, with D unresolved. The V and J ends lost 9 bases and 0 bases respectively, with 15 bases between them. Germline CDR1 SGHRS, CDR2 YFSETQ. The CDR3 runs to 15 residues. This chain's CDR3 is CATRSRPATNEKLFF. The CDR3 region has the DNA TGCGCCACCAGGAGTCGCCCCGCAACTAATGAAAAACTGTTTTTT. Based on the CDR3 plus reference TRBV5-1 and TRBJ1-4, the full variable domain is KAGVTQTPRYLIKTRGQQVTLSCSPISGHRSVSWYQQTPGQGLQFLFEYFSETQRNKGNFPGRFSGRQFSNSRSEMNVSTLELGDSALYLCATRSRPATNEKLFFGSGTQLSVL.

This clone was observed a single time. Other DNA variants within this sample encode the same CDR3. The chain links TRBV12-5 to TRBJ1-1; 7 nucleotides match TRBD1. V was pared by 5 bases and J by 4 bases, with 7 bases of the junction left unmatched. The germline gives CDR1 LGHNT, CDR2 FRNRAP. This CDR3 contains 14 residues. CDR3 sequence: CASGLVGTVTEAFF. The CDR3 DNA sequence: TGTGCTAGTGGTCTAGTAGGGACAGTCACTGAAGCTTTCTTT.

This clone was picked up a small number of times. The gene calls are TRBV10-3 and TRBJ2-1, with 11 positions matching TRBD1. V shed 5 bases and J 5 bases; nucleotides not matched to a gene: 5. In germline, CDR1 is ENHRY, CDR2 SYGVKD. The CDR3 spans 15 residues. In DNA form, the CDR3 reads TGTGCCATCAGTCGGACAGGGGGCGAGGACAATGAGCAGTTCTTC. Translated, it gives CAISRTGGEDNEQFF.

This clone was recorded only once. The chain combines TRBV15 with TRBJ2-7; 10 bases are a match to TRBD2. Looked up from germline, CDR1 is LNHNV and CDR2 is YYDKDF (reference sequence). V was clipped by 0 bases and J by 7 bases; unmatched bases: 6. The CDR3 covers 15 residues. CDR3 DNA: TGTGCCACCAGCAGAGATTTTGGACTAGCGGAAGAGCAGTACTTC. Translation: CATSRDFGLAEEQYF.

This clone was counted between two and nine times. The rearrangement joins TRBV5-1 to TRBJ2-7; weak D call: TRBD1 (6 bases). The germline V and J ends were trimmed by 0 bases and 3 bases, with 10 bases remaining between them. The CDR3 consists of 14 residues. Germline loops: CDR1 SGHRS, CDR2 YFSETQ. CDR3 DNA sequence: TGCGCCAGCAGCTTGGAGGGACATAACTACGAGCAGTACTTC. Amino acid sequence: CASSLEGHNYEQYF.

The chain carries TRBV4-1 and TRBJ2-5; TRBD1 agrees at 7 bases. Trimming at V came to 2 bases and at J to 2 bases, leaving 8 bases not matched to a gene. Germline V gene lookup returns CDR1 MGHRA and CDR2 YSYEKL. There are 16 residues in the CDR3. In DNA, the CDR3 is TGCGCCAGCAGCCAACGATACACAGGGGTTCAAGAGACCCAGTACTTC. Translating gives CASSQRYTGVQETQYF.

This chain uses TRBV6-5 with TRBJ2-1; 8 bases align to TRBD1. The CDR3 spans 13 residues. Germline CDR1 and CDR2: MNHEY and SVGAGI. Losses at the gene ends were 7 bases for V and 6 bases for J; bases not matched to a gene: 5. The CDR3 nucleotides are TGTGCCAGCACCAAGACAGGGGTCAATGAGCAGTTCTTC. This translates into CASTKTGVNEQFF.

The J gene is TRBJ2-1, the V gene TRBV27, with 7 bases fitting TRBD1. The CDR3 has 14 residues. Germline CDR1 MNHEY, CDR2 SMNVEV (reference sequence). The V and J ends lost 6 bases and 8 bases, in that order; junction bases with no gene match: 10. DNA for the CDR3: TGTGCCAGCAGCGAGCAGGGGGTTTGGGATGAGCAGTTCTTC. Protein: CASSEQGVWDEQFF.

The chain is built from TRBV19 and TRBJ1-1, with a weak D call TRBD1 (6 bases). Trimming cost V 3 bases and J 3 bases, with 17 bases left between them. There are 16 residues in the CDR3. CDR1 is LNHDA and CDR2 is SQIVND in the germline V gene (reference sequence). The CDR3 is CASSIWTVAGDTEAFF. CDR3 coding DNA: TGTGCCAGTAGTATTTGGACTGTGGCAGGGGACACTGAAGCTTTCTTT.

This clone was found a few times. The CDR3 end shows no conserved phenylalanine or tryptophan, and so a read error is likely. The DNA is omitted, as the CDR3 cannot be located on it reliably, and the CDR3 follows TCRdb's listing. V gene TRBV14 combines with J gene TRBJ2-3; the D call TRBD2 from the table was never checked on the DNA. CDR1 is SGHDN, CDR2 FVKESK, per germline. Both ends counted, the CDR3 spans 13 residues. CDR3 protein: CASSQTGLAGASI.

This chain uses TRBV19 with TRBJ1-2; 10 nucleotides match TRBD1. The CDR3 sequence is 14 residues long. The germline V gene encodes CDR1 LNHDA and CDR2 SQIVND (reference sequence). The trim removed 10 bases at V and 6 bases at J, leaving 11 bases unmatched. CDR3 nucleotides: TGTGCCACTAACCCGGGACAGGGGATTGATGGCTACACCTTC. Protein: CATNPGQGIDGYTF.

This clone appeared once. The V gene is TRBV18, the J gene TRBJ1-1; D unclear. CDR1 is KGHSH, CDR2 LQKENI, per germline. CDR3 length equals 18 residues. The V gene lost 3 bases and the J gene lost 0 bases, with 20 bases spanning the gap. Here the CDR3 DNA reads TGTGCCAGCTCACCGAACCAGGTCAGAAAGAGTATGAACACTGAAGCTTTCTTT. Amino acid sequence: CASSPNQVRKSMNTEAFF.

The J gene is TRBJ2-3, the V gene TRBV11-3, with D unclear. Germline-derived CDR1 and CDR2 are SGHNT and YENEEA. The V end was cut by 3 bases, the J end by 7 bases, with 5 bases between. This CDR3 has 11 residues. CDR3 sequence: CASSFSYTQYF. In DNA form, the CDR3 reads TGTGCCAGCAGCTTTTCATATACGCAGTATTTT.